This passage covers 17 T cell receptor beta chains from one sample sequenced in a study of cytomegalovirus exposure and HLA in healthy donors. Use of 60 Vbeta and 13 Jbeta primers characterized the PCR. Produced via immunoSEQ multiplex PCR; TCRdb's table is partial and in-frame only. Of more than 90,000 clones listed, approximately 70% were seen once; the top ten hold approximately 9%. Sequenced input: PBMCs. These receptor sequences come from a man in his thirties or forties in good health and CMV-seropositive.

In this sample, this clone turned up a few times. The rearrangement links TRBV9 to TRBJ2-2; TRBD2 agrees at 8 bases. J lost 4 bases, V lost 2 bases, and 4 bases had no gene match. Per the germline V gene, CDR1 is SGDLS and CDR2 is YYNGEE. The CDR3 spans 15 residues. The CDR3 loop is CASSVSGVPTGELFF. The DNA of the CDR3 is TGTGCCAGCAGCGTTAGCGGGGTTCCCACCGGGGAGCTGTTTTTT.

The chain has TRBV19 and TRBJ1-1, with no clear D. V shed 2 bases and J shed 6 bases, with 13 bases lying between them. In germline, CDR1 is LNHDA, CDR2 SQIVND (reference sequence). The CDR3 contains 14 residues. CDR3 nucleotide sequence: TGTGCCAGTAGTATAACTGGCGGCGGGGCTGAAGCTTTCTTT. Its translation: CASSITGGGAEAFF.

This clone occurred a few times. The V and J genes are TRBV4-2 and TRBJ1-1, with 8 bases that match TRBD1. With 0 bases clipped from V and 10 bases from J, the junction kept 10 bases outside the gene matches. The CDR3 consists of 15 residues. In germline, CDR1 is LGHNA, CDR2 YNFKEQ. Written as DNA, the CDR3 is TGTGCCAGCAGCCAAGATCGTTCCACAACAGGGGGAGCTTTCTTT. Translating it yields CASSQDRSTTGGAFF.

This clone appeared a few times. This chain's CDR3 is CASSYSIGGAETQYF. The DNA of the CDR3 is TGTGCCAGCAGTTACTCGATAGGGGGTGCAGAGACCCAGTACTTC. The chain has TRBV6-5 and TRBJ2-5; tentatively, D is TRBD1 (6 bases). Germline V gene sequence: CDR1 MNHEY, CDR2 SVGAGI. The CDR3 contains 15 residues. The V end lost 0 bases, the J end lost 4 bases, and 12 bases lay between the germline ends.

This chain connects TRBV25-1 to TRBJ1-4; weak D call: TRBD1 (6 bases). V lost 1 base and J 4 bases, leaving 10 bases between the germline ends. Per the germline V gene, CDR1 is MGHDK and CDR2 is SYGVNS. This CDR3 is 15 amino acids long. CDR3 region: CASSEFGGVNEKLFF. The CDR3 DNA follows: TGTGCCAGCAGTGAATTTGGGGGCGTTAATGAAAAACTGTTTTTT.

The chain recombines TRBV19 with TRBJ1-2, with 7 nucleotides matching TRBD1. The CDR3 has 14 amino acids. J gave up 2 bases and V 5 bases, and 5 bases lay outside the gene matches. CDR1 is LNHDA, CDR2 SQIVND, per germline (reference sequence). The CDR3 DNA reads TGTGCCAGTAGTTCCCGGACAGGAAACTATGGCTACACCTTC. Translating it yields CASSSRTGNYGYTF.

The J gene is TRBJ2-7, the V gene TRBV27; weak D call: TRBD2 (6 bases). V was trimmed by 3 bases and J by 1 base, leaving 13 bases between them. Germline CDR1 and CDR2: MNHEY and SMNVEV (reference sequence). This CDR3 is 15 amino acids long. The CDR3 DNA reads as TGTGCCAGCAGTTTTCGGGCGGGGCTATCCTACGAGCAGTACTTC. Encoded protein: CASSFRAGLSYEQYF.

V is TRBV27 and J is TRBJ1-2; D is unclear. From germline, CDR1 is MNHEY and CDR2 SMNVEV (reference sequence). The length of the CDR3 is 13 residues. Between the trimmed V and J ends, which lost 5 bases and 4 bases, there was a span of 11 bases. The CDR3 bases are TGTGCCAGCAGTCACGGACTGGGCTATGGCTACACCTTC. This gives the protein CASSHGLGYGYTF.

The genes are TRBV2 and TRBJ2-1, with 13 bases identical to TRBD2. The CDR3 totals 16 residues. Per the germline V gene, CDR1 is SNHLY and CDR2 is FYNNEI. The junction had 8 bases not matched to a gene; V was cut back by 6 bases and J by 6 bases. The CDR3 loop is CASSSETSGRRNEQFF. CDR3 in DNA: TGTGCCAGCAGCTCTGAGACTAGCGGGAGGCGCAATGAGCAGTTCTTC. Filled out from reference TRBV2 and TRBJ2-1, the complete variable domain reads EPEVTQTPSHQVTQMGQEVILRCVPISNHLYFYWYRQILGQKVEFLVSFYNNEISEKSEIFDDQFSVERPDGSNFTLKIRSTKLEDSAMYFCASSSETSGRRNEQFFGPGTRLTVL.

This clone was seen only a few times. This sequence joins TRBV29-1 and TRBJ1-2; the match to TRBD1 covers 10 bases. This CDR3 comprises 13 residues. V was pared by 3 bases and J by 7 bases, with 5 bases of the junction left unmatched. The germline V gene encodes CDR1 SQVTM and CDR2 ANQGSEA. CDR3 in DNA: TGCAGCGTTGACGGGACAGGGGATGGTGGCTACACCTTC. The encoded protein is CSVDGTGDGGYTF.

The rearrangement links TRBV7-9 to TRBJ2-2; the match to TRBD2 covers 7 bases. In germline, CDR1 is SEHNR, CDR2 FQNEAQ (reference sequence). Germline trimming cut 4 bases from V and 0 bases from J; bases unmatched to any gene: 8. The CDR3 length is 17 residues. CDR3 nucleotides: TGTGCCAGCAGCTCCCCCCGGGGGGTCCCGAACACCGGGGAGCTGTTTTTT. It yields the protein CASSSPRGVPNTGELFF.

This chain links TRBV29-1 with TRBJ1-2; D might be TRBD1 (6 bases). The CDR3 sequence is 12 residues long. V lost 4 bases and J 6 bases, leaving 12 bases between the germline ends. The germline V gene has CDR1 SQVTM and CDR2 ANQGSEA. The CDR3 loop reads CSVVVGGDGYTF. In DNA, the CDR3 is TGCAGCGTTGTAGTAGGGGGAGATGGCTACACCTTC.

The chain recombines TRBV6-5 with TRBJ2-3; possible D gene TRBD2, 6 bases. Trimming took off 6 bases at V and 4 bases at J, with 14 bases between the two ends. Germline CDR1 MNHEY, CDR2 SVGAGI. The CDR3 runs to 14 residues. The CDR3 sequence: CASRRGTGADTQYF. The CDR3 nucleotides read TGTGCCAGCAGACGGGGGACGGGAGCAGATACGCAGTATTTT.

This clone was found once. The V call is TRBV9, the J call TRBJ2-3; 8 bases agree with TRBD1. Germline V gives CDR1 SGDLS, CDR2 YYNGEE. This CDR3 has 16 residues. V shed 4 bases and J 3 bases; nucleotides not matched to a gene: 10. This CDR3 is CASSPSTGGQTDTQYF. In DNA, the CDR3 is TGTGCCAGCAGCCCTTCCACAGGGGGTCAGACAGATACGCAGTATTTT.

Only one count was recorded for this clone. CDR3 in amino acids: CASSRYGDSVLTDTQYF. The CDR3 nucleotides are TGTGCCAGCAGCCGTTATGGGGACTCCGTTCTGACAGATACGCAGTATTTT. V is TRBV9 and J is TRBJ2-3, with D possibly matching TRBD2 (6 bases). Germline V gene data show CDR1 as SGDLS and CDR2 as YYNGEE. V lost 4 bases to trimming and J lost 3 bases, with 21 bases between them. The CDR3 runs to 17 residues.

The chain combines TRBV28 with TRBJ2-7; 7 nucleotides match TRBD2. Germline loops: CDR1 MDHEN, CDR2 SYDVKM. The CDR3 is 15 residues long. Losses at the gene ends were 2 bases for V and 1 base for J; bases not matched to a gene: 5. CDR3 sequence (DNA): TGTGCCAGCAGTTTAGGGGGAGGGCGTTCCTACGAGCAGTACGTC. This translates into CASSLGGGRSYEQYV.

The CDR3 region is CASSPRTGTDYGYTF. DNA of the CDR3: TGTGCCAGCTCACCACGGACAGGGACGGACTATGGCTACACCTTC. The chain recombines TRBV18 with TRBJ1-2; TRBD1 matches at 8 bases. This CDR3 contains 15 residues. V trimming: 1 base; J trimming: 3 bases; junction bases outside the gene matches: 4. CDR1 is KGHSH, CDR2 LQKENI, per germline. The complete variable domain, with remaining parts taken from reference TRBV18 and TRBJ1-2, reads NAGVMQNPRHLVRRRGQEARLRCSPMKGHSHVYWYRQLPEEGLKFMVYLQKENIIDESGMPKERFSAEFPKEGPSILRIQQVVRGDSAAYFCASSPRTGTDYGYTFGSGTRLTVV.